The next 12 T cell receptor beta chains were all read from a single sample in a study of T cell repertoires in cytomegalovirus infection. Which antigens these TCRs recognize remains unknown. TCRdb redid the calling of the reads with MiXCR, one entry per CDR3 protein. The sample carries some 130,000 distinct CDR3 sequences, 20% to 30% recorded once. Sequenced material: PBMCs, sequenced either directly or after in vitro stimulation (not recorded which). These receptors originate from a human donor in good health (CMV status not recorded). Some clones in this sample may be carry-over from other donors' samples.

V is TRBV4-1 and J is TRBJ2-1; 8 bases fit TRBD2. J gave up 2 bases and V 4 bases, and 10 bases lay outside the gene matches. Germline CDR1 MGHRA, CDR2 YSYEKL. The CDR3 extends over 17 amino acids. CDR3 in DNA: TGCGCCAGCAGCCCAACCATAACTAGCGGAGCCTACAATGAGCAGTTCTTC. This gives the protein CASSPTITSGAYNEQFF.

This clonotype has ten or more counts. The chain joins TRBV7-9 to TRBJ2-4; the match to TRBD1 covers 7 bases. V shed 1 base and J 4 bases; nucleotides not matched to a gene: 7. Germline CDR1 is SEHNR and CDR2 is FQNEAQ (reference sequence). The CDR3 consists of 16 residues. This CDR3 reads CASSLVGQLRKNIQYF. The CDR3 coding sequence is TGTGCCAGCAGCTTAGTGGGACAGCTCCGTAAAAACATTCAGTACTTC.

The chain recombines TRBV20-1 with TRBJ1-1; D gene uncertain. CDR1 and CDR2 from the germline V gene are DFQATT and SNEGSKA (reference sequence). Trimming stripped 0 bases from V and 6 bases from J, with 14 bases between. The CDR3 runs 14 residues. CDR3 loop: CSARDHGSGAEAFF. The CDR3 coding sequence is TGCAGTGCTAGAGATCATGGCAGCGGGGCTGAAGCTTTCTTT.

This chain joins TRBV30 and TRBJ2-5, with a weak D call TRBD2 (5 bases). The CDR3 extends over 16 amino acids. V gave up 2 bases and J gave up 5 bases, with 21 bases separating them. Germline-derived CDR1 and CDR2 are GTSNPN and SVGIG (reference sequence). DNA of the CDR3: TGTGCCTGGAGTACTCGGCGGAGGTCGATGAGGGAGACCCAGTACTTC. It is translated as CAWSTRRRSMRETQYF.

This chain's CDR3 is CASSPSGTGAFF. The CDR3 bases are TGTGCCAGCAGCCCTTCCGGGACAGGAGCTTTCTTT. V gene TRBV7-6 combines with J gene TRBJ1-1, with 8 bases fitting TRBD1. Germline loops: CDR1 SGHVS, CDR2 FNYEAQ. This CDR3 has 12 amino acids. The V gene end was trimmed by 5 bases and the J gene end by 10 bases; junction bases not matched to a gene: 6. Using reference TRBV7-6 and TRBJ1-1 for the parts outside the CDR3, the full variable domain is GAGVSQSPRYKVTKRGQDVALRCDPISGHVSLYWYRQALGQGPEFLTYFNYEAQQDKSGLPNDRFSAERPEGSISTLTIQRTEQRDSAMYRCASSPSGTGAFFGQGTRLTVV.

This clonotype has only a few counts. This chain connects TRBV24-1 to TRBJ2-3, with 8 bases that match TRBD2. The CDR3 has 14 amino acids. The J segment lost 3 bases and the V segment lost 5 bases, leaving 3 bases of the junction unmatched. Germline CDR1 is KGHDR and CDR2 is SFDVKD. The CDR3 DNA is TGTGCCACCAGTGGGGAGCGGGAGACAGATACGCAGTATTTT. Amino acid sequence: CATSGERETDTQYF.

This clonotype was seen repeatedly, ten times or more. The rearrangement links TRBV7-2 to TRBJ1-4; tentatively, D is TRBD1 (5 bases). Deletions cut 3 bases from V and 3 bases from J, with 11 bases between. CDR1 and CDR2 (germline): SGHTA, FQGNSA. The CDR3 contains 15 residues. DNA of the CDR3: TGTGCCAGCAGCTTGGGGGGACTGGCTAATGAAAAACTGTTTTTT. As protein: CASSLGGLANEKLFF.

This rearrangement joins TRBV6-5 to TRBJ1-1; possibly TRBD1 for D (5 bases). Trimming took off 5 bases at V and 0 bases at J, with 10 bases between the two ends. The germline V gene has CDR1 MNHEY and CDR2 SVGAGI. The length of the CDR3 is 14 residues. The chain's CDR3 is CASSAQGVNTEAFF. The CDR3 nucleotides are TGTGCCAGCAGTGCCCAGGGAGTGAACACTGAAGCTTTCTTT.

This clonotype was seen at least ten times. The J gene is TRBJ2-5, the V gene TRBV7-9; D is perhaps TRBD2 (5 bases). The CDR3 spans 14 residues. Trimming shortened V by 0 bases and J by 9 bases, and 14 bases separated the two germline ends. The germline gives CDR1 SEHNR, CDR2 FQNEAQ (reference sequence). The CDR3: CASSLAQPVGAQYF. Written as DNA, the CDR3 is TGTGCCAGCAGCTTAGCACAGCCCGTCGGGGCCCAGTACTTC.

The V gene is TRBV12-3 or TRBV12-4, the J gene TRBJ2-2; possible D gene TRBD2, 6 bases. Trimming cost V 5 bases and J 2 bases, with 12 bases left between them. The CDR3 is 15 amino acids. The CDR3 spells CASSHRDSNTGELFF. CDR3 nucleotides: TGTGCCAGCAGTCACCGGGACTCTAACACCGGGGAGCTGTTTTTT.

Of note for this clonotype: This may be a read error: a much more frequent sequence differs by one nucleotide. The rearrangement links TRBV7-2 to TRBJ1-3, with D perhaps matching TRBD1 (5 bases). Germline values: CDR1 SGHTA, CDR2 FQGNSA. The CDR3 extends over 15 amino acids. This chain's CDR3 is CASSVTGLSGNTLYF. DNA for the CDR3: TGTGCCAGCAGCGTAACAGGCCTCTCTGGAAACACCCTATATTTT.

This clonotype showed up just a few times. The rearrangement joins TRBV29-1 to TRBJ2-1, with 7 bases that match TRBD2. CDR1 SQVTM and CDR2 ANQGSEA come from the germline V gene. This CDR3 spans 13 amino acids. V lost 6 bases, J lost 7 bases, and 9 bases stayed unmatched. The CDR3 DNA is TGCAGCGTCAGGAGGACTAGTCAGAATGAGCAGTTCTTC. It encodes CSVRRTSQNEQFF.